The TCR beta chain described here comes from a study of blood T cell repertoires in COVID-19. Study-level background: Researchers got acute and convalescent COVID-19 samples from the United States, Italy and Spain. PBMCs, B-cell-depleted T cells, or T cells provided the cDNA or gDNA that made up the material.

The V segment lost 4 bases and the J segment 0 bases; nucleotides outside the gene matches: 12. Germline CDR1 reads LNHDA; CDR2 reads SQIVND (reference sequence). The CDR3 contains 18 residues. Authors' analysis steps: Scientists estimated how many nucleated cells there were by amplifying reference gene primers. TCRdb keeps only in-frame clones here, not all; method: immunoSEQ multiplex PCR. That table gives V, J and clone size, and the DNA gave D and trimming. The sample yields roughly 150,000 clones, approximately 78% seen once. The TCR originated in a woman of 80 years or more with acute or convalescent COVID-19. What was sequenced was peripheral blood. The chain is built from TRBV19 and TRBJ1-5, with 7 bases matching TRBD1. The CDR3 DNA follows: TGTGCCAGTAGTAATGACAGGGACTTAGTATATAGCAATCAGCCCCAGCATTTT. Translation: CASSNDRDLVYSNQPQHF.